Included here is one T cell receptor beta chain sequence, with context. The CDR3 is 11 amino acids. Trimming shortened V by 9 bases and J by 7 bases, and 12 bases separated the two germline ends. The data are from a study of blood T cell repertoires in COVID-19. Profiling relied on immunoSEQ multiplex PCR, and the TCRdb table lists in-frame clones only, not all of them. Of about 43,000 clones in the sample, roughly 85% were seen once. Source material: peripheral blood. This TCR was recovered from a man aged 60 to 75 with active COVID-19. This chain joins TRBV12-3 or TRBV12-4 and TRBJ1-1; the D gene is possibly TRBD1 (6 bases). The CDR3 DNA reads TGTGCCAGTTCGGACAGACTTGAAGCTTTCTTT. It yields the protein CASSDRLEAFF.